Shown below are 31 T cell receptor beta chains from a single sample sequenced in a study of blood T cell repertoires in COVID-19. Data came from immunoSEQ multiplex PCR; TCRdb stores just in-frame clones and leaves some out. This sample yields under 100,000 clones, of which about nine tenths are seen a single time; about 5.2% belongs to the top ten. Sample: peripheral blood. The receptors were sampled from a man aged 50-60 years with acute or convalescent COVID-19.

The chain joins TRBV7-8 to TRBJ2-7; D is ambiguous. V was cut by 3 bases and J by 1 base, with 10 bases left in between. The CDR3 loop spans 14 amino acids. Germline V gene lookup returns CDR1 SGHVS and CDR2 FQNEAQ. The CDR3 loop reads CASSFTTGSYEQYF. CDR3 bases: TGTGCCAGCAGCTTTACGACTGGATCCTACGAGCAGTACTTC.

The V and J genes are TRBV6-6 and TRBJ2-7; the match to TRBD2 covers 12 bases. The V gene end was trimmed by 7 bases and the J gene end by 4 bases; junction bases not matched to a gene: 8. This CDR3 is built from 15 residues. CDR1 MNHNY and CDR2 SVGAGI come from the germline V gene (reference sequence). This CDR3 is CASNHPTSGSYEQYF. The CDR3 nucleotides are TGTGCCAGCAACCATCCGACTAGCGGGAGTTACGAGCAGTACTTC.

The chain links TRBV6-5 to TRBJ1-5; TRBD1 might be the D (5 bases). The CDR3 totals 14 residues. The V gene's germline CDR1 is MNHEY and CDR2 SVGAGI. The V end lost 0 bases, the J end lost 4 bases, and 7 bases lay between the germline ends. The CDR3 region is CASSYSNRNQPQHF. The DNA of the CDR3 is TGTGCCAGCAGTTACTCGAACAGGAATCAGCCCCAGCATTTT.

This clone was seen a single time. The genes are TRBV7-2 and TRBJ1-5; unclear D gene. V was pared by 4 bases and J by 0 bases, with 7 bases between. The germline CDR1 and CDR2 sequences are SGHTA and FQGNSA. CDR3 length equals 14 residues. The CDR3 loop reads CASSSHYSNQPQHF. CDR3 DNA: TGTGCCAGCAGCTCCCACTATAGCAATCAGCCCCAGCATTTT.

The V gene is TRBV5-6, the J gene TRBJ2-1; TRBD2 might be the D (5 bases). The germline gives CDR1 SGHDT, CDR2 YYEEEE. This CDR3 has 16 amino acids. The V end was cut by 1 base, the J end by 0 bases, with 11 bases between. CDR3 sequence (DNA): TGTGCCAGCAGCTTGCCAGCGGCCAGCTCCTACAATGAGCAGTTCTTC. Its protein is CASSLPAASSYNEQFF.

This rearrangement joins TRBV19 to TRBJ1-5, with D unclear. CDR1 and CDR2 from the germline V gene are LNHDA and SQIVND (reference sequence). The CDR3 covers 13 residues. V lost 7 bases and J lost 5, with 12 bases in between. For the CDR3, the DNA is TGTGCCAGTAAAGACTCTTTAGATCAGCCCCAGCATTTT. Its protein product is CASKDSLDQPQHF. The entire variable domain, with the rest obtained from reference TRBV19 and TRBJ1-5, is as follows: DGGITQSPKYLFRKEGQNVTLSCEQNLNHDAMYWYRQDPGQGLRLIYYSQIVNDFQKGDIAEGYSVSREKKESFPLTVTSAQKNPTAFYLCASKDSLDQPQHFGDGTRLSIL.

Here the CDR3 DNA reads TGTGCCAGCAGCTATGGGACAGCGAGCAATCAGCCCCAGCATTTT. It yields the protein CASSYGTASNQPQHF. This chain joins TRBV6-8 and TRBJ1-5; 7 nucleotides agree with TRBD1. CDR1 is MNHGY, CDR2 SAAAGT, per germline. With V trimmed by 6 bases and J by 1 base, 6 bases remained unmatched. The CDR3 is 15 amino acids.

The chain uses TRBV7-9 and TRBJ1-4, with 8 positions matching TRBD1. Looked up from germline, CDR1 is SEHNR and CDR2 is FQNEAQ (reference sequence). V lost 5 bases and J lost 6; bases outside the gene matches: 5. The CDR3 length is 14 residues. The CDR3 sequence is CASSLGQGYEKLFF. The CDR3 DNA follows: TGTGCCAGCAGCCTCGGACAGGGCTATGAAAAACTGTTTTTT.

The rearrangement joins TRBV21-1 to TRBJ1-1. TRBV21-1 counts as a pseudogene. The CDR3 runs 9 residues. Here the CDR3 reads CALYTEAFF. The DNA for the CDR3 is TGTGCCCTATACACTGAAGCTTTCTTT.

This clone has a single count. The gene calls are TRBV11-3 and TRBJ1-1, with D possibly TRBD1 on 6 matching bases. V lost 5 bases and J lost 4, with 17 bases in between. The CDR3 extends over 15 amino acids. CDR1 SGHNT and CDR2 YENEEA come from the germline V gene. The DNA of the CDR3 is TGTGCCAGCAGCGCCCCAGGGGAAGGGGGCACTGAAGCTTTCTTT. This sequence encodes CASSAPGEGGTEAFF.

This sequence joins TRBV30 and TRBJ1-5; TRBD1 aligns across 9 bases. Germline assignment: CDR1 GTSNPN and CDR2 SVGIG (reference sequence). This CDR3 is built from 14 residues. V shed 3 bases and J 4 bases; nucleotides not matched to a gene: 4. CDR3 protein: CAWSLGQGNQPQHF. As DNA, the CDR3 is TGTGCCTGGAGCTTGGGACAGGGAAATCAGCCCCAGCATTTT.

The rearrangement uses TRBV11-2 and TRBJ2-3, with 9 bases fitting TRBD2. Germline CDR1 reads SGHAT; CDR2 reads FQNNGV. The CDR3 spans 14 residues. Losses at the gene ends were 6 bases for V and 5 bases for J; bases not matched to a gene: 6. CDR3 nucleotides: TGTGCCAGCAGGGTTAGCGGGAGTCGAGATACGCAGTATTTT. Its protein is CASRVSGSRDTQYF.

This clone came up once. V and J are TRBV25-1 and TRBJ1-1; D gene ambiguous. CDR3 length: 11 residues. Looked up from germline, CDR1 is MGHDK and CDR2 is SYGVNS. Deletions cut 5 bases from V and 2 bases from J, with 3 bases between. The CDR3 bases are TGTGCCAGCAGTCCAAACACTGAAGCTTTCTTT. Its protein product is CASSPNTEAFF.

The chain has TRBV7-8 and TRBJ1-4, with D possibly being TRBD1 (5 bases). This CDR3 contains 14 residues. CDR1 and CDR2 (germline): SGHVS, FQNEAQ. V was trimmed by 5 bases and J by 2 bases, leaving 9 bases between them. DNA for the CDR3: TGTGCCAGCAGCCGGGGGGGGACTAATGAAAAACTGTTTTTT. Protein: CASSRGGTNEKLFF.

The chain has TRBV5-4 and TRBJ2-5; 9 bases map to TRBD2. Germline CDR1 is SGHNT and CDR2 is YYREEE (reference sequence). The CDR3 contains 14 residues. Trimming cost V 5 bases and J 1 base; bases outside gene matches: 3. CDR3 region: CASRQREVQETQYF. In DNA form, the CDR3 reads TGTGCCAGCAGGCAGCGGGAGGTCCAAGAGACCCAGTACTTC.

The chain uses TRBV27 and TRBJ2-7; 9 bases line up with TRBD1. With V trimmed by 5 bases and J by 6 bases, 11 bases remained unmatched. The CDR3 runs to 15 residues. Germline CDR1 is MNHEY and CDR2 is SMNVEV (reference sequence). Here the CDR3 DNA reads TGTGCCAGCAGTCCATACAACAGGGGGCTGTCCGAGCAGTACTTC. Protein sequence: CASSPYNRGLSEQYF.

The chain employs TRBV5-1 and TRBJ2-5, with 7 bases identical to TRBD2. The CDR3 spans 17 residues. V was clipped by 2 bases and J by 3 bases; unmatched bases: 13. Germline-derived CDR1 and CDR2 are SGHRS and YFSETQ. Written as DNA, the CDR3 is TGCGCCAGCAGCTTCAGGTTGGCTAGCGGCTATAAAGAGACCCAGTACTTC. It translates to CASSFRLASGYKETQYF.

V gene TRBV21-1 combines with J gene TRBJ2-7; TRBD2 was called by the table and not checked on the DNA. TRBV21-1 is tagged as a pseudogene. The CDR3 runs to 16 residues. CDR3 nucleotides: TGTGCCAGCAGCAAAGTCCGGACTAGCGGGAACTACGAGCAGTACTTC. Encoded protein: CASSKVRTSGNYEQYF.

The chain links TRBV7-8 to TRBJ1-2; 7 bases match TRBD1. The V gene end was trimmed by 2 bases and the J gene end by 4 bases; junction bases not matched to a gene: 4. The CDR3 runs to 14 residues. Germline assignment: CDR1 SGHVS and CDR2 FQNEAQ. The CDR3 sequence: CASSLSRDSYGYTF. CDR3 bases: TGTGCCAGCAGCTTAAGCCGGGACAGCTATGGCTACACCTTC.

V gene TRBV18 combines with J gene TRBJ2-3; D is unresolved. The CDR3 length is 12 residues. The ends were cut back, 4 bases at V and 3 bases at J, with 5 bases in the middle. Germline V CDR1 and CDR2: KGHSH, LQKENI. The CDR3 sequence is CASSQRTDTQYF. DNA of the CDR3: TGTGCCAGCTCACAACGGACAGATACGCAGTATTTT.

To note about this clone: The junction departs from germline at one end; a sequencing error may be responsible. The chain recombines TRBV29-1 with TRBJ1-1; D is unresolved. Germline lookup yields CDR1 SQVTM and CDR2 ANQGSEA. The CDR3 has 12 amino acids. CDR3 sequence: CSGWVGSTEVFF. DNA of the CDR3: TGCAGCGGCTGGGTGGGGAGCACTGAAGTTTTCTTT. Using reference TRBV29-1 and TRBJ1-1 for the parts outside the CDR3, the full variable domain is SAVISQKPSRDICQRGTSLTIQCQVDSQVTMMFWYRQQPGQSLTLIATANQGSEATYESGFVIDKFPISRPNLTFSTLTVSNMSPEDSSIYLCSGWVGSTEVFFGQGTRLTVV.

The genes are TRBV11-1 and TRBJ2-6; D unclear. The CDR3 spans 13 residues. Trimming removed 8 bases at V and 4 bases at J, with 9 bases between. In germline, CDR1 is SGHAT, CDR2 FQDESV (reference sequence). CDR3 residues: CASREPGANVLTF. CDR3 in DNA: TGTGCCAGCCGCGAACCGGGGGCCAACGTCCTGACTTTC.

The genes are TRBV27 and TRBJ2-7, with D possibly matching TRBD1 (6 bases). The CDR3 runs 20 residues. V shed 3 bases and J shed 6 bases, with 33 bases lying between them. Germline CDR1 is MNHEY and CDR2 is SMNVEV (reference sequence). This CDR3 is CASSLRPPRPGQIIFGEQYF. CDR3 sequence (DNA): TGTGCCAGCAGTTTGCGGCCACCAAGACCGGGACAAATAATATTTGGCGAGCAGTACTTC.

This clone appeared a single time. The CDR3 coding sequence is TGTGCCAGTAGTACGACTTCGGACAGGGCCTACGAGCAGTACTTC. Its protein product is CASSTTSDRAYEQYF. This chain uses TRBV19 with TRBJ2-7; 8 nucleotides agree with TRBD1. The V gene's germline CDR1 is LNHDA and CDR2 SQIVND (reference sequence). CDR3 size: 15 residues. V gave up 4 bases and J gave up 2 bases; unmatched junction bases: 7.

The V gene is TRBV6-6, the J gene TRBJ1-4; D uncertain. V was shortened by 10 bases and J by 6 bases, with 15 bases between the two germline ends. The germline V gene has CDR1 MNHNY and CDR2 SVGAGI (reference sequence). This CDR3 has 13 residues. DNA of the CDR3: TGTGCCACCTTACCCGGACTTGATGAAAAACTGTTTTTT. It yields the protein CATLPGLDEKLFF.

This chain links TRBV7-9 with TRBJ2-7; perhaps TRBD2 as D (6 bases). The CDR3 is 13 amino acids. With 3 bases removed from V and 6 bases from J, the gap between germline ends came to 12 bases. Germline lookup yields CDR1 SEHNR and CDR2 FQNEAQ (reference sequence). CDR3 region: CASSFGGTREQYF. CDR3 sequence (DNA): TGTGCCAGCAGCTTTGGTGGGACTCGCGAGCAGTACTTC.

The V call is TRBV7-2, the J call TRBJ1-3; 7 bases fit TRBD1. The CDR3 is 15 residues long. The V gene end was trimmed by 4 bases and the J gene end by 0 bases; junction bases not matched to a gene: 3. The germline gives CDR1 SGHTA, CDR2 FQGNSA. This CDR3 reads CASSSDRSSGNTIYF. The CDR3, as DNA: TGTGCCAGCAGCTCGGACAGGAGCTCTGGAAACACCATATATTTT. Full variable domain (missing parts from reference TRBV7-2 and TRBJ1-3): GAGVSQSPSNKVTEKGKDVELRCDPISGHTALYWYRQSLGQGLEFLIYFQGNSAPDKSGLPSDRFSAERTGGSVSTLTIQRTQQEDSAVYLCASSSDRSSGNTIYFGEGSWLTVV.

The V and J genes are TRBV11-2 and TRBJ1-3; 9 bases match TRBD1. V lost 5 bases, J lost 8 bases, and 13 bases stayed unmatched. CDR3 length: 16 residues. Per germline, CDR1 SGHAT and CDR2 FQNNGV. CDR3 loop: CASSESGTGSAYTIYF. In DNA, the CDR3 is TGTGCCAGCAGCGAATCCGGGACAGGGTCTGCCTACACCATATATTTT.

This clone appeared once. The chain is built from TRBV20-1 and TRBJ2-1, with 7 bases lining up with TRBD2. The ends lost 3 bases at V and 7 bases at J; junction bases unmatched: 9. The CDR3 extends over 14 amino acids. Germline values: CDR1 DFQATT, CDR2 SNEGSKA (reference sequence). This CDR3 is CSASMWEGRNEQFF. CDR3 DNA sequence: TGCAGTGCTAGTATGTGGGAGGGCCGGAATGAGCAGTTCTTC.

V gene TRBV10-1 combines with J gene TRBJ2-4, with 9 bases that match TRBD1. CDR1 is WNHNN and CDR2 is SYGVQD in the germline V gene (reference sequence). V was clipped by 8 bases and J by 7 bases; unmatched bases: 0. The CDR3 spans 11 residues. In DNA, the CDR3 is TGCGCCAGCGGGACAGGGAACATTCAGTACTTC. As protein: CASGTGNIQYF.

The chain couples TRBV15 to TRBJ1-4; D gene unclear. There are 14 residues in the CDR3. Germline V gene data show CDR1 as LNHNV and CDR2 as YYDKDF (reference sequence). The V gene lost 0 bases and the J gene lost 8 bases, with 10 bases spanning the gap. The CDR3 DNA follows: TGTGCCACCAGCAGAGATCCCAGCGGAGAAAAACTGTTTTTT. Residues: CATSRDPSGEKLFF.